This T cell receptor beta chain was recorded in a study of T cell changes during pregnancy in multiple sclerosis. The CDR3 is 15 amino acids. Losses at the gene ends were 1 base for V and 4 bases for J; bases not matched to a gene: 4. Germline V gene sequence: CDR1 SQVTM, CDR2 ANQGSEA. Here immunoSEQ multiplex PCR was the method, and the copy in TCRdb shows in-frame clones only, minus some. The sample has under 30,000 clones; 75% to 90% are singletons. The sequence came from a female donor in good health, enrolled as a control in a pregnancy study. The rearrangement uses TRBV29-1 and TRBJ2-1; 10 positions agree with TRBD2. Sequencing used CD4+ T cells from peripheral blood mononuclear cells, obtained in the first trimester of pregnancy. CDR3 amino acids: CSVEGASGGYNEQFF. The CDR3 nucleotides are TGCAGCGTTGAAGGAGCTAGCGGGGGATACAATGAGCAGTTCTTC.